The 12 T cell receptor beta chains listed next were all sequenced from one sample in a study of blood T cell repertoires in COVID-19. Only in-frame clones appear in the TCRdb table, and some are missing; sequencing was by immunoSEQ multiplex PCR. The sample includes 200,000 or so clones, approximately 84% of them seen just once. The sample consisted of peripheral blood. The receptors were gathered from a human donor with acute or convalescent COVID-19. The donor label of this sample is uncertain.

V gene TRBV2 combines with J gene TRBJ1-2; maybe TRBD1 (5 bases). Germline-derived CDR1 and CDR2 are SNHLY and FYNNEI. Trimming stripped 2 bases from V and 0 bases from J, with 16 bases between. This CDR3 spans 17 amino acids. Here the CDR3 DNA reads TGTGCCAGCAGTGAAAGCGCCAGGGCAAAAGCTAACTATGGCTACACCTTC. Its protein is CASSESARAKANYGYTF.

V usage is TRBV5-6 and J usage is TRBJ2-3; TRBD2 aligns across 7 bases. The CDR3 spans 16 residues. J was trimmed by 3 bases and V by 3 bases; bases with no gene match: 10. Germline V gene sequence: CDR1 SGHDT, CDR2 YYEEEE. CDR3 in amino acids: CASSSFVGRRTDTQYF. CDR3 DNA: TGTGCCAGCAGCTCTTTTGTCGGGAGGAGGACAGATACGCAGTATTTT.

This clone has a single count. The chain couples TRBV6-5 to TRBJ1-6, with no clear D. The CDR3 contains 13 residues. V lost 10 bases and J lost 5, with 12 bases in between. Per germline, CDR1 MNHEY and CDR2 SVGAGI. The CDR3 DNA follows: TGTGCCACCCGGACTGAAAATAATTCACCCCTCCACTTT. Translated, it gives CATRTENNSPLHF.

In DNA, the CDR3 is TGTGCCAGCAGCTTTTCTAGCGGGATCGGTACGCAGTATTTT. Encoded protein: CASSFSSGIGTQYF. The chain links TRBV5-8 to TRBJ2-3; TRBD2 aligns across 9 bases. From germline, CDR1 is SGHTS and CDR2 YDEGEE. The CDR3 covers 14 residues. Trimming removed 2 bases from V and 8 bases from J; junction bases left unmatched: 6. Full variable domain (remainder filled in from reference TRBV5-8 and TRBJ2-3): EAGVTQSPTHLIKTRGQQATLRCSPISGHTSVYWYQQALGLGLQFLLWYDEGEERNRGNFPPRFSGRQFPNYSSELNVNALELEDSALYLCASSFSSGIGTQYFGPGTRLTVL.

The chain couples TRBV4-2 to TRBJ2-7, with 7 bases that match TRBD1. Per the germline V gene, CDR1 is LGHNA and CDR2 is YNFKEQ. This CDR3 spans 15 amino acids. The V gene end was trimmed by 2 bases and the J gene end by 4 bases; junction bases not matched to a gene: 8. The CDR3 DNA follows: TGTGCCAGCAGCCAAAATTGGGGACAGAGTTACGAGCAGTACTTC. The encoded protein is CASSQNWGQSYEQYF.

In this sample, this clone turned up once. This chain links TRBV6-5 with TRBJ2-7; tentatively, D is TRBD2 (5 bases). The CDR3 length is 14 residues. V shed 6 bases and J shed 1 base, with 13 bases lying between them. Germline lookup yields CDR1 MNHEY and CDR2 SVGAGI. The CDR3 coding sequence is TGTGCCAGCAGCAGAACTAGTACTTCCTACGAGCAGTACTTC. Translating gives CASSRTSTSYEQYF.

The chain is built from TRBV9 and TRBJ1-1; tentative D call: TRBD1 (6 bases). This CDR3 contains 15 residues. Per germline, CDR1 SGDLS and CDR2 YYNGEE. V dropped 3 bases and J dropped 5 bases, with 17 bases sitting between them. The CDR3 sequence: CASSGRAQGWTEAFF. CDR3 nucleotides: TGTGCCAGCAGCGGAAGGGCACAGGGCTGGACTGAAGCTTTCTTT. The full variable domain, rest sourced from reference TRBV9 and TRBJ1-1, is DSGVTQTPKHLITATGQRVTLRCSPRSGDLSVYWYQQSLDQGLQFLIQYYNGEERAKGNILERFSAQQFPDLHSELNLSSLELGDSALYFCASSGRAQGWTEAFFGQGTRLTVV.

This chain connects TRBV6-2 or TRBV6-3 to TRBJ1-2, with 7 bases matching TRBD1. Germline-derived CDR1 and CDR2 are MNHEY and SVGEGT. The CDR3 has 18 amino acids. The ends lost 5 bases at V and 7 bases at J; junction bases unmatched: 22. CDR3 protein: CASSPPAKADRSVGGYTF. DNA of the CDR3: TGTGCCAGCAGTCCCCCGGCTAAGGCGGACAGGTCTGTCGGTGGCTACACCTTC.

This clone has only one observation. This chain links TRBV29-1 with TRBJ1-1, with 8 positions matching TRBD1. Germline lookup yields CDR1 SQVTM and CDR2 ANQGSEA. J was trimmed by 1 base and V by 7 bases; bases with no gene match: 2. The CDR3 sequence is 12 residues long. DNA of the CDR3: TGCAGCGCCGGACAGGGGAACACTGAAGCTTTCTTT. Protein sequence: CSAGQGNTEAFF.

This chain joins TRBV5-1 and TRBJ2-5; 12 bases agree with TRBD2. The CDR3 has 15 residues. Losses at the gene ends were 0 bases for V and 7 bases for J; bases not matched to a gene: 4. Germline assignment: CDR1 SGHRS and CDR2 YFSETQ. The CDR3 reads CASSLAASGRVTQYF. CDR3 sequence (DNA): TGCGCCAGCAGCTTGGCGGCTAGCGGGAGGGTGACCCAGTACTTC.

The V call is TRBV7-2, the J call TRBJ2-7; 8 bases line up with TRBD2. Looked up from germline, CDR1 is SGHTA and CDR2 is FQGNSA. The trim removed 4 bases at V and 1 base at J, leaving 6 bases unmatched. The CDR3 sequence is 15 residues long. CDR3 DNA: TGTGCCAGCAGCTGGAGTAGCGGGAATTCCTACGAGCAGTACTTC. Its translation is CASSWSSGNSYEQYF.

This clone showed up just once. The CDR3 DNA is TGCGCCAGCAGCAGGACTAGCATAACTAGCACAGATACGCAGTATTTT. Its translation: CASSRTSITSTDTQYF. The chain employs TRBV5-1 and TRBJ2-3, with 8 bases that match TRBD2. From germline, CDR1 is SGHRS and CDR2 YFSETQ. V lost 4 bases and J lost 0; bases outside the gene matches: 7. The CDR3 is 16 amino acids.